The clone carrying this T cell receptor (beta chain) was counted only a few times. No antigen is known for it. Germline lookup yields CDR1 SEHNR and CDR2 FQNEAQ (reference sequence). The CDR3 sequence is 16 residues long. V trimming: 3 bases; J trimming: 8 bases; junction bases outside the gene matches: 6. These data belong to a study of vaccination and CD4 T cells after COVID-19. Study-level background: Overlapping spike peptides of SARS-CoV-2, HCoV-NL63, HCoV-OC43 and HCoV-229E stimulated the cells.

With the Oncomine TCR Beta short-read assay, DNA from cultured CD4+ T cells was sequenced. In TCRdb, the PCR reads were re-called with MiXCR into one record per CDR3 protein. The sample includes just under 20,000 distinct CDR3 sequences, about 61% seen only once; the top ten take roughly a tenth. Treatment described: approximately nine-day PBMC culture with coronavirus spike peptide pools or control peptides (ViraFEST assay). Using peptide pools, antigen-specific T cells were expanded in ViraFEST before TCRs were sequenced. The authors cultured roughly 1.9 million PBMCs per well with about 10 IU/ml IL-2 and about 10 ug/ml peptide pools.

The sequence was collected from a human donor who had recovered from COVID-19. This chain uses TRBV7-9 with TRBJ1-6; 11 bases fit TRBD1. The specimen was CD4+ T cells from blood, cultured in vitro. The CDR3 sequence is CASSLGTGGGHSPLHF. The DNA for the CDR3 is TGTGCCAGCAGCTTGGGGACAGGGGGAGGTCATTCACCCCTCCACTTT.